Presented here are 8 T cell receptor beta chains from one specimen sequenced in a study of lymphopenia after photon versus proton radiotherapy. TCRdb keeps only in-frame clones here, not all; method: immunoSEQ multiplex PCR. The sample consists of about 160,000 clones, 88% of them appearing once. Sequences were derived from peripheral blood, sampled from a patient treated with photon-based radiotherapy. These receptors were collected from a man aged 50 to 60 with gastric cancer.

This clone has only one observation. The chain combines TRBV28 with TRBJ2-1; 8 positions agree with TRBD2. Trimming removed 5 bases from V and 6 bases from J; junction bases left unmatched: 12. The CDR3 is made up of 16 amino acids. Per germline, CDR1 MDHEN and CDR2 SYDVKM. The CDR3 here is CASSPGIAGGRNEQFF. For the CDR3, the DNA is TGTGCCAGCAGTCCGGGGATCGCGGGAGGCCGCAATGAGCAGTTCTTC.

J is TRBJ2-2 and V is TRBV29-1; D assignment may be TRBD1 or TRBD2 (6 bases each). Per the germline V gene, CDR1 is SQVTM and CDR2 is ANQGSEA. Trimming took 5 bases from V and 2 from J, leaving 15 bases between them. CDR3 length equals 15 residues. DNA of the CDR3: TGCAGCGTTTCAGGGGCTAGCGCCAACACCGGGGAGCTGTTTTTT. It yields the protein CSVSGASANTGELFF.

This clone has a handful of counts. This chain joins TRBV6-1 and TRBJ2-2; D not resolved. Trimming shortened V by 4 bases and J by 6 bases, and 9 bases separated the two germline ends. Looked up from germline, CDR1 is MNHNS and CDR2 is SASEGT. The CDR3 totals 13 residues. This CDR3 reads CASSGALAGELFF. The CDR3 DNA is TGTGCCAGCAGTGGGGCCCTCGCCGGGGAGCTGTTTTTT.

The J gene is TRBJ2-1, the V gene TRBV30; D ambiguous. This CDR3 region has 14 residues. Germline V gives CDR1 GTSNPN, CDR2 SVGIG (reference sequence). Trimming took 3 bases from V and 5 from J, leaving 14 bases between them. The CDR3 coding sequence is TGTGCCTGGAGCATAGGGAAACAGAACAATGAGCAGTTCTTC. Its translation: CAWSIGKQNNEQFF.

For the CDR3, the DNA is TGTGCCACCAGCGGCAGGGCCTCACTAAGGCACGAGCAGTACTTC. This sequence encodes CATSGRASLRHEQYF. J is TRBJ2-7 and V is TRBV15, with D tentatively TRBD1 (5 bases). This CDR3 comprises 15 residues. Between the trimmed V and J ends, which lost 5 bases and 5 bases, there was a span of 19 bases. CDR1 is LNHNV and CDR2 is YYDKDF in the germline V gene (reference sequence). The whole variable domain, remainder taken from reference TRBV15 and TRBJ2-7, is DAMVIQNPRYQVTQFGKPVTLSCSQTLNHNVMYWYQQKSSQAPKLLFHYYDKDFNNEADTPDNFQSRRPNTSFCFLDIRSPGLGDTAMYLCATSGRASLRHEQYFGPGTRLTVT.

The V gene is TRBV29-1, the J gene TRBJ2-3; the D gene is possibly TRBD2 (5 bases). Trimming shortened V by 5 bases and J by 2 bases, and 8 bases separated the two germline ends. Germline CDR1 SQVTM, CDR2 ANQGSEA. The CDR3 spans 12 residues. The CDR3 region has the DNA TGCAGCGTTTGCGGGCCCACAGATACGCAGTATTTT. Encoded protein: CSVCGPTDTQYF.

This chain connects TRBV5-1 to TRBJ1-1; no clear D. Germline V lookup: CDR1 SGHRS, CDR2 YFSETQ. The V gene lost 3 bases and the J gene lost 3 bases, with 9 bases spanning the gap. The CDR3 is 13 residues long. The CDR3 sequence: CASSWSPDTEAFF. The CDR3 DNA reads as TGCGCCAGCAGCTGGAGTCCGGACACTGAAGCTTTCTTT. The whole variable domain, remainder taken from reference TRBV5-1 and TRBJ1-1, is KAGVTQTPRYLIKTRGQQVTLSCSPISGHRSVSWYQQTPGQGLQFLFEYFSETQRNKGNFPGRFSGRQFSNSRSEMNVSTLELGDSALYLCASSWSPDTEAFFGQGTRLTVV.

V gene TRBV6-5 combines with J gene TRBJ1-1; the match to TRBD1 covers 9 bases. Germline CDR1 and CDR2: MNHEY and SVGAGI. The CDR3 totals 13 residues. V lost 6 bases to trimming and J lost 7 bases; unmatched junction nucleotides: 6. As DNA, the CDR3 is TGTGCCAGCAGACGAGGGACAGGGTATGAAGCTTTCTTT. Its translation: CASRRGTGYEAFF.